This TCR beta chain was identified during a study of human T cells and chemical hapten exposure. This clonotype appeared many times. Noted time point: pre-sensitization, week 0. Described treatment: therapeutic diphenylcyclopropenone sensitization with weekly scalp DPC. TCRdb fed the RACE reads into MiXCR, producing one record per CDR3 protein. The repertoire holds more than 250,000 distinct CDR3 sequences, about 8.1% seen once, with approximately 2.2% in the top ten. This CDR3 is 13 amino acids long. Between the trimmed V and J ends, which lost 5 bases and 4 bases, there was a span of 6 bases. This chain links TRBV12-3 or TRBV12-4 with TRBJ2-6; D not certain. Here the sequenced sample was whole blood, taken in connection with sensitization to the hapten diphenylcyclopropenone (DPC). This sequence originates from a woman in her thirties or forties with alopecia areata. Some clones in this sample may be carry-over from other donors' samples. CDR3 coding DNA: TGTGCCAGCAGTCTGCAGGGGGCCAACGTCCTGACTTTC. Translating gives CASSLQGANVLTF.